The 31 T cell receptor beta chains listed next were all sequenced from one sample in a study of shared clonotypes between healthy human individuals (dated by TCRdb to 2020 to 2021). Libraries were made using the immunoSEQ multiplex PCR assay. Drawn from immuneACCESS, this table holds only the in-frame rearrangements with V and J called that TCRdb kept. Clones are partly lost; checked studies trace under half to an unresolved V gene and leave the rest unexplained. The sample table contains about half a million clones; only one count was recorded for roughly 78% of them. Clones ranked in the top ten supply more than 10% of the sample. Sequenced input: PBMCs. Every receptor here comes from a woman between 40 and 55 years old in good health. Some clones in this sample may be carry-over from other donors' samples.

Concerning this clone: Other nucleotide sequences from this sample produce the same CDR3. This sequence joins TRBV7-9 and TRBJ1-3; D gene ambiguous. V shed 0 bases and J shed 4 bases, with 4 bases lying between them. CDR1 is SEHNR and CDR2 is FQNEAQ in the germline V gene (reference sequence). CDR3 length: 13 residues. The CDR3 reads CASSLAGGNTIYF. The CDR3 DNA sequence: TGTGCCAGCAGCTTAGCGGGGGGAAACACCATATATTTT.

The V and J genes are TRBV11-2 and TRBJ1-3; D uncertain. The CDR3 has 14 amino acids. Germline values: CDR1 SGHAT, CDR2 FQNNGV. The V end lost 5 bases, the J end lost 3 bases, and 11 bases lay between the germline ends. DNA of the CDR3: TGTGCCAGCAGCCCGGCCCACTATGGAAACACCATATATTTT. Its protein product is CASSPAHYGNTIYF. The complete variable domain, with remaining parts taken from reference TRBV11-2 and TRBJ1-3, reads EAGVAQSPRYKIIEKRQSVAFWCNPISGHATLYWYQQILGQGPKLLIQFQNNGVVDDSQLPKDRFSAERLKGVDSTLKIQPAKLEDSAVYLCASSPAHYGNTIYFGEGSWLTVV.

This chain joins TRBV5-1 and TRBJ2-7, with 10 bases lining up with TRBD1. Germline loops: CDR1 SGHRS, CDR2 YFSETQ. V gave up 6 bases and J gave up 5 bases; unmatched junction bases: 8. The CDR3 length is 14 residues. The CDR3 is CASTPGQGFDEQYF. CDR3 in DNA: TGCGCCAGCACCCCGGGACAGGGGTTCGACGAGCAGTACTTC.

The chain has TRBV29-1 and TRBJ2-1; D possibly corresponds to TRBD1 (6 bases). This CDR3 comprises 14 residues. Germline CDR1 SQVTM, CDR2 ANQGSEA. The V and J ends lost 1 base and 4 bases respectively, with 11 bases between them. CDR3 sequence: CSVEAGTTYNEQFF. The CDR3 DNA is TGCAGCGTTGAAGCAGGGACAACATACAATGAGCAGTTCTTC.

The chain is built from TRBV15 and TRBJ1-2; D is unresolved. Trimming left V 0 bases short and J 7 bases short, with 12 bases between. Germline CDR1 LNHNV, CDR2 YYDKDF (reference sequence). This CDR3 spans 14 amino acids. This chain's CDR3 is CATSRDVGLSGYTF. The CDR3 DNA reads as TGTGCCACCAGCAGAGATGTTGGGTTAAGTGGCTACACCTTC. The full variable domain, with the rest looked up from reference TRBV15 and TRBJ1-2, is DAMVIQNPRYQVTQFGKPVTLSCSQTLNHNVMYWYQQKSSQAPKLLFHYYDKDFNNEADTPDNFQSRRPNTSFCFLDIRSPGLGDTAMYLCATSRDVGLSGYTFGSGTRLTVV.

Comments on this clone: In the same sample, other DNA sequences code for this CDR3. The V call is TRBV6-5, the J call TRBJ2-7; D is uncertain. With 4 bases removed from V and 3 bases from J, the gap between germline ends came to 4 bases. CDR1 and CDR2 (germline): MNHEY, SVGAGI. The CDR3 loop spans 11 amino acids. CDR3 sequence (DNA): TGTGCCAGCAGTTCCAACTACGAGCAGTACTTC. Protein product: CASSSNYEQYF.

This clone was seen at least ten times. The J gene is TRBJ2-3, the V gene TRBV9, with D perhaps matching TRBD1 (7 bases). Germline loops: CDR1 SGDLS, CDR2 YYNGEE. V was pared by 0 bases and J by 1 base, with 18 bases between. This CDR3 comprises 18 residues. DNA for the CDR3: TGTGCCAGCAGCGTAGGGAGGGGGCAGGGGCCGGGCACAGATACGCAGTATTTT. Protein: CASSVGRGQGPGTDTQYF.

The chain has TRBV4-1 and TRBJ2-7, with TRBD1 matching 11 bases. The CDR3 runs to 15 residues. Germline V gene data show CDR1 as MGHRA and CDR2 as YSYEKL. The V segment lost 1 base and the J segment 4 bases; nucleotides outside the gene matches: 3. Written as DNA, the CDR3 is TGCGCCAGCAGCCAAGGGACAGGGGGCAGTTACGAGCAGTACTTC. Protein product: CASSQGTGGSYEQYF.

The chain employs TRBV28 and TRBJ2-7, with D perhaps TRBD1 (6 bases). The CDR3 sequence is 15 residues long. CDR1 MDHEN and CDR2 SYDVKM come from the germline V gene. V lost 4 bases, J lost 6 bases, and 19 bases lay in between. The CDR3 is CASSSLLGTSPEQYF. The DNA of the CDR3 is TGTGCCAGCAGTTCTCTTCTTGGGACAAGCCCCGAGCAGTACTTC.

V usage is TRBV19 and J usage is TRBJ2-2; 16 bases line up with TRBD2. V lost 5 bases and J lost 0; bases outside the gene matches: 6. The CDR3 runs to 19 residues. Germline CDR1 reads LNHDA; CDR2 reads SQIVND (reference sequence). The CDR3 here is CASSPGLAGGPSNTGELFF. CDR3 DNA sequence: TGTGCCAGTAGTCCGGGACTAGCGGGAGGGCCCTCGAACACCGGGGAGCTGTTTTTT.

This clone is a singleton in its sample. This chain connects TRBV9 to TRBJ2-1, with D possibly called TRBD1 or TRBD2 (5 bases each). V shed 4 bases and J shed 10 bases, with 24 bases lying between them. CDR3 length: 16 residues. Looked up from germline, CDR1 is SGDLS and CDR2 is YYNGEE. The CDR3 region has the DNA TGTGCCAGCAGCCCCTCCGGGACCTCATCTCGGTCGGAGCAGTTCTTC. Translated, it gives CASSPSGTSSRSEQFF.

This clone was picked up a small number of times. The chain uses TRBV28 and TRBJ2-1; 8 positions match TRBD2. V was clipped by 10 bases and J by 7 bases; unmatched bases: 18. This CDR3 contains 16 residues. The germline V gene encodes CDR1 MDHEN and CDR2 SYDVKM. Here the CDR3 DNA reads TGTGCCACCCAGGGAGCTAGCGGGCTGGATTGGAATGAGCAGTTCTTC. This translates into CATQGASGLDWNEQFF.

The rearrangement joins TRBV7-8 to TRBJ2-1; the match to TRBD2 covers 9 bases. Germline V gives CDR1 SGHVS, CDR2 FQNEAQ. Trimming at V came to 5 bases and at J to 5 bases, leaving 10 bases not matched to a gene. This CDR3 has 16 amino acids. The CDR3 nucleotides are TGTGCCAGCAGCCGGACTATTGGGACTAGCAACAATGAGCAGTTCTTC. Protein sequence: CASSRTIGTSNNEQFF.

J is TRBJ2-5 and V is TRBV18; TRBD1 matches at 8 bases. In germline, CDR1 is KGHSH, CDR2 LQKENI. V trimming: 3 bases; J trimming: 4 bases; junction bases outside the gene matches: 13. The CDR3 has 17 residues. The CDR3 nucleotides are TGTGCCAGCTCACCGGTTGCGACAGGGGAGAGATCAGAGACCCAGTACTTC. This codes for CASSPVATGERSETQYF.

In the case of this clone: With only one base between it and a far larger clone, this is likely a read error. The chain uses TRBV7-3 and TRBJ1-1; TRBD1 might be the D (6 bases). Germline CDR1 is SGHTA and CDR2 is FQGTGA. V shed 3 bases and J shed 7 bases, with 15 bases lying between them. CDR3 length: 14 residues. The CDR3 loop is CASSFTGRTGEAFF. As DNA, the CDR3 is TGTGCCAGCAGCTTCACAGGGAGGACGGGTGAAGCTTTCTTT.

This chain connects TRBV11-2 to TRBJ1-3; a possible D gene is TRBD1 (6 bases). In germline, CDR1 is SGHAT, CDR2 FQNNGV. The CDR3 covers 15 residues. Trimming cost V 0 bases and J 5 bases, with 11 bases left between them. The CDR3 coding sequence is TGTGCCAGCAGCTTAGATACAGGGTCCAGAAACACCATATATTTT. It is translated as CASSLDTGSRNTIYF. The full variable domain, in which reference TRBV11-2 and TRBJ1-3 provide the parts outside the CDR3, is EAGVAQSPRYKIIEKRQSVAFWCNPISGHATLYWYQQILGQGPKLLIQFQNNGVVDDSQLPKDRFSAERLKGVDSTLKIQPAKLEDSAVYLCASSLDTGSRNTIYFGEGSWLTVV.

V is TRBV6-1 and J is TRBJ1-5; the D is unclear. V lost 5 bases and J 4 bases, leaving 9 bases between the germline ends. In germline, CDR1 is MNHNS, CDR2 SASEGT. The CDR3 is 13 residues long. The CDR3 bases are TGTGCCAGCAGTCCCCTCGGGAATCAGCCCCAGCATTTT. The encoded protein is CASSPLGNQPQHF.

This clone came up many times. This specimen includes other DNA sequences encoding the same CDR3. The rearrangement joins TRBV30 to TRBJ2-2, with a tentative D call TRBD2 (5 bases). Trimming cost V 2 bases and J 6 bases, with 13 bases left between them. This CDR3 has 14 residues. Germline lookup yields CDR1 GTSNPN and CDR2 SVGIG (reference sequence). The CDR3, as DNA: TGTGCCTGGAGTTCAGGACTGGAGGCCGGGGAGCTGTTTTTT. Translation: CAWSSGLEAGELFF. The complete variable domain, with remaining parts taken from reference TRBV30 and TRBJ2-2, reads SQTIHQWPATLVQPVGSPLSLECTVEGTSNPNLYWYRQAAGRGLQLLFYSVGIGQISSEVPQNLSASRPQDRQFILSSKKLLLSDSGFYLCAWSSGLEAGELFFGEGSRLTVL.

The DNA of the CDR3 is TGTGCCAGCAGCACTCTCTCCTACAATGAGCAGTTCTTC. Encoded protein: CASSTLSYNEQFF. The chain employs TRBV27 and TRBJ2-1, with D hard to call. CDR1 is MNHEY and CDR2 is SMNVEV in the germline V gene (reference sequence). V shed 6 bases and J shed 0 bases, with 6 bases lying between them. CDR3 length: 13 residues.

This clone is a singleton in its sample. This chain connects TRBV7-9 to TRBJ2-1; D possibly corresponds to TRBD1 (6 bases). CDR3 length: 14 amino acids. Germline lookup yields CDR1 SEHNR and CDR2 FQNEAQ (reference sequence). Trimming took 5 bases from V and 2 from J, leaving 10 bases between them. This CDR3 is CASSRGQTYNEQFF. CDR3 sequence (DNA): TGTGCCAGCAGCCGAGGACAGACCTACAATGAGCAGTTCTTC.

The chain links TRBV28 to TRBJ2-5; 8 bases agree with TRBD1. Germline trimming cut 0 bases from V and 2 bases from J; bases unmatched to any gene: 5. The CDR3 consists of 16 residues. CDR1 and CDR2 (germline): MDHEN, SYDVKM. The CDR3 DNA sequence: TGTGCCAGCAGTTTATGGTCAGGGGGCGGTCAAGAGACCCAGTACTTC. This gives the protein CASSLWSGGGQETQYF.

This chain connects TRBV30 to TRBJ1-4, with 10 bases fitting TRBD1. The germline V gene has CDR1 GTSNPN and CDR2 SVGIG (reference sequence). After removal of 5 bases from V and 7 bases from J, the junction contained 7 bases not matched to a gene. CDR3 length equals 14 residues. CDR3 DNA: TGTGCCTGGCAATCCGGGACAGGGGTTGAAAAACTGTTTTTT. It translates to CAWQSGTGVEKLFF.

J is TRBJ1-2 and V is TRBV30; D is unresolved. V was clipped by 2 bases and J by 8 bases, with 9 bases between them. The CDR3 runs to 11 residues. From germline, CDR1 is GTSNPN and CDR2 SVGIG (reference sequence). In DNA form, the CDR3 reads TGTGCCTGGAGTTATTCTGTGGGCTACACCTTC. Translating gives CAWSYSVGYTF.

This rearrangement joins TRBV2 to TRBJ2-7; maybe TRBD2 (5 bases). This CDR3 is built from 12 residues. V gave up 5 bases and J gave up 5 bases, with 10 bases separating them. Germline values: CDR1 SNHLY, CDR2 FYNNEI. CDR3 bases: TGTGCCAGCAGTCGGGGAGTTGACGAGCAGTACTTC. Translation: CASSRGVDEQYF.

This chain uses TRBV6-1 with TRBJ2-3, with 9 bases identical to TRBD2. J was trimmed by 3 bases and V by 0 bases; bases with no gene match: 1. The germline CDR1 and CDR2 sequences are MNHNS and SASEGT. This CDR3 contains 15 residues. The CDR3 bases are TGTGCCAGCAGTGAAGCCGGACTAGCGACAGATACGCAGTATTTT. It codes for CASSEAGLATDTQYF.

The chain couples TRBV19 to TRBJ2-1; D could derive from TRBD1 or TRBD2 (5 bases each). V was pared by 4 bases and J by 16 bases, with 14 bases between. Germline V CDR1 and CDR2: LNHDA, SQIVND (reference sequence). The CDR3 runs to 11 residues. CDR3: CASSTGTSHFF. CDR3 sequence (DNA): TGTGCCAGTAGTACCGGGACCAGCCATTTCTTC.

V gene TRBV11-3 combines with J gene TRBJ2-2, with a weak D call TRBD1 (5 bases). V was cut by 6 bases and J by 1 base, with 6 bases left in between. CDR3 size: 13 residues. The V gene's germline CDR1 is SGHNT and CDR2 YENEEA. For the CDR3, the DNA is TGTGCCAGCAGGCAGGGGAACACCGGGGAGCTGTTTTTT. Protein product: CASRQGNTGELFF.

This clone was recorded many times. V usage is TRBV4-1 and J usage is TRBJ2-7, with D tentatively TRBD1 or TRBD2 (5 bases each). This CDR3 has 15 amino acids. Deletions cut 2 bases from V and 0 bases from J, with 11 bases between. Germline V gene sequence: CDR1 MGHRA, CDR2 YSYEKL. The CDR3 nucleotides read TGCGCCAGCAGCCAACAGGGAGCTCGCTCCTACGAGCAGTACTTC. Protein: CASSQQGARSYEQYF.

The V and J genes are TRBV4-2 and TRBJ2-5; TRBD2 agrees at 11 bases. The CDR3 has 16 amino acids. With V trimmed by 0 bases and J by 4 bases, 4 bases remained unmatched. Germline lookup yields CDR1 LGHNA and CDR2 YNFKEQ. CDR3 sequence (DNA): TGTGCCAGCAGCCAAGATCCCGGGACTAGCGGAGAGACCCAGTACTTC. Its protein product is CASSQDPGTSGETQYF.

V is TRBV11-1 and J is TRBJ2-1; 8 bases align to TRBD2. Germline V lookup: CDR1 SGHAT, CDR2 FQDESV (reference sequence). The length of the CDR3 is 18 residues. Trimming at V came to 5 bases and at J to 5 bases, leaving 17 bases not matched to a gene. The CDR3 sequence: CASSPMGVSGSSHNEQFF. The CDR3 nucleotides read TGTGCCAGCAGCCCAATGGGGGTGAGCGGGAGTAGTCACAATGAGCAGTTCTTC.

This clone has only a few counts. V and J are TRBV5-1 and TRBJ1-5; 7 nucleotides align to TRBD1. The trim removed 0 bases at V and 1 base at J, leaving 1 base unmatched. Germline V gene sequence: CDR1 SGHRS, CDR2 YFSETQ. The CDR3 runs 15 residues. DNA of the CDR3: TGCGCCAGCAGCTTGGAAGGGGGCAGCAATCAGCCCCAGCATTTT. This codes for CASSLEGGSNQPQHF.